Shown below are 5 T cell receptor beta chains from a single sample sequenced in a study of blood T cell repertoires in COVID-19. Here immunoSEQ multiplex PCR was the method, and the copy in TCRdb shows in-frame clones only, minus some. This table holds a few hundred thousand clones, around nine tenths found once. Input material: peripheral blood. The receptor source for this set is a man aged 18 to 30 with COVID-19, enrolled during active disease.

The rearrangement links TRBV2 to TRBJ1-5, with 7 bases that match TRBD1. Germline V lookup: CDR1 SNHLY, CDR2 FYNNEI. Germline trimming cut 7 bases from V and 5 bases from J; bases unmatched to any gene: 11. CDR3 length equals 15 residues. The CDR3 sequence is CASMKRQGSDQPQHF. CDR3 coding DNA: TGTGCCAGCATGAAGCGACAGGGATCGGATCAGCCCCAGCATTTT. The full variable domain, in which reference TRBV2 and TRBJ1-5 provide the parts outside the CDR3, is EPEVTQTPSHQVTQMGQEVILRCVPISNHLYFYWYRQILGQKVEFLVSFYNNEISEKSEIFDDQFSVERPDGSNFTLKIRSTKLEDSAMYFCASMKRQGSDQPQHFGDGTRLSIL.

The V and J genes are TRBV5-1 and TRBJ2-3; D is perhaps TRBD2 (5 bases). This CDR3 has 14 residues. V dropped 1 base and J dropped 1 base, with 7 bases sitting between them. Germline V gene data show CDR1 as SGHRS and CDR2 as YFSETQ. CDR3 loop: CASSLTAGTDTQYF. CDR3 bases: TGCGCCAGCAGCTTGACAGCGGGCACAGATACGCAGTATTTT.

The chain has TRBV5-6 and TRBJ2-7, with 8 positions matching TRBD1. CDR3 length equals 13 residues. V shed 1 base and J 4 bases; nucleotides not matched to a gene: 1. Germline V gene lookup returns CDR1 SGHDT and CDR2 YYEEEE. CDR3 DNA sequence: TGTGCCAGCAGCTTGCGACAGGGGTACGAGCAGTACTTC. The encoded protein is CASSLRQGYEQYF.

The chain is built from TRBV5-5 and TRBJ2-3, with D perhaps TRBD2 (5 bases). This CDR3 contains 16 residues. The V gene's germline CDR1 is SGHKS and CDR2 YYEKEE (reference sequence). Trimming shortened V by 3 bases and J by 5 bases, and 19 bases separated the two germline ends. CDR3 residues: CASSSSGVAERDTQYF. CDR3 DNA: TGTGCCAGCAGCTCCTCCGGGGTCGCAGAGCGAGATACGCAGTATTTT.

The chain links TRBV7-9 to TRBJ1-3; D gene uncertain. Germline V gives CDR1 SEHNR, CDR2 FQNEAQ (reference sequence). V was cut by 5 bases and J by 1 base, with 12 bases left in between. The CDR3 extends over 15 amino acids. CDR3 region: CASSLGRSSGNTIYF. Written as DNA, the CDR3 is TGTGCCAGCAGCCTCGGAAGGAGTTCTGGAAACACCATATATTTT.